This TCR beta chain was captured by sequencing in a study of post-analysis software for immune sequencing data. The study, taken as a whole, reports: Five TRBV segments, including TRBV5-6, TRBV5-1 and TRBV20-1, were more frequent in patients than controls.

Built from TCR beta cDNA, the libraries had unique molecular identifiers in them. Each batch of 1 to 10 million T cells produced roughly 500,000 cDNA molecules. One entry per CDR3 protein results from TCRdb running MiXCR on the PCR reads. The table lists 650,000 to 900,000 distinct CDR3 sequences, about 43% of them singletons. The CDR3 spans 13 residues. In germline, CDR1 is SGHVS, CDR2 FNYEAQ. Comments on this clonotype: What it binds is not known. Mismatch with germline at one junction end may stem from a read error.

The V gene is TRBV7-6, the J gene TRBJ2-7; 7 nucleotides line up with TRBD1. This clonotype was sampled from a girl aged 5 to 17 with multiple sclerosis. The sequenced sample was blood. The chain's CDR3 is CASSLTGSGAQYF. The CDR3 DNA reads as TGCGCCAGCAGCCTGACAGGGTCCGGGGCCCAGTACTTC.